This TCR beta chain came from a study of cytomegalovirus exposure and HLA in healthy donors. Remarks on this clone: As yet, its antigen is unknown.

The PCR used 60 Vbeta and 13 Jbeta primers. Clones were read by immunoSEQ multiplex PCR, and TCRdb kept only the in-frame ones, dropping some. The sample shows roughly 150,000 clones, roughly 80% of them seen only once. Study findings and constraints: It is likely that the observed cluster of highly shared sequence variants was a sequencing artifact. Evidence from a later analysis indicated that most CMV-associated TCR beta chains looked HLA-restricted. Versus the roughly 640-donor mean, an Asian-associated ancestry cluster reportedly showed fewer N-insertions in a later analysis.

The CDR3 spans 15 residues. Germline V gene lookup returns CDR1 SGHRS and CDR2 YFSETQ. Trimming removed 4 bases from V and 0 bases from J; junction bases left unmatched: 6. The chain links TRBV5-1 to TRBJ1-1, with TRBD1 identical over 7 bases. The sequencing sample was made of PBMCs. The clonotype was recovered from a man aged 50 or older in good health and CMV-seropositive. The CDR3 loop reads CASSLGDSLNTEAFF. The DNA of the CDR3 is TGCGCCAGCAGCCTAGGGGACAGCTTGAACACTGAAGCTTTCTTT.